This T cell receptor (beta chain) was captured by sequencing in a study of blood T cells in healthy people across ages. General study results and limits: The study regarded diversity estimates from one million T cells as underestimates.

As to this clonotype: The antigen is unknown.

Sample-barcoded 5' priming and a J-beta primer mix drove a second PCR of about 6 to 12 cycles. TCRdb processed the 5' RACE reads anew with MiXCR; each CDR3 protein has one entry. The sample carries 750,000 to 1,000,000 distinct CDR3 sequences, roughly 28% recorded once. There are 14 residues in the CDR3. CDR1 and CDR2 (germline): KGHDR, SFDVKD. V dropped 6 bases and J dropped 6 bases, with 15 bases sitting between them. A further study also used this sample, focusing on T cells of mothers and their children.

The sequencing input was blood. The sequence was obtained from a woman between 40 and 50 years old in good health. The chain couples TRBV24-1 to TRBJ2-3; a possible D gene is TRBD2 (6 bases). Here the CDR3 DNA reads TGTGCCACCAGTCGGCAGACTAGTGTCGATACGCAGTATTTT. This encodes CATSRQTSVDTQYF.